These 30 T cell receptor beta chains originate from one sample sequenced in a study of blood T cell repertoires in COVID-19. Method: immunoSEQ multiplex PCR; TCRdb's copy keeps in-frame clones and lacks some. The table includes fewer than 60,000 clones, 80% to 90% detected once. Sequenced input: peripheral blood. The origin of the receptors is a man aged 60 to 75 with COVID-19, enrolled during active disease.

The rearrangement links TRBV11-3 to TRBJ1-1; maybe TRBD1 (6 bases). With 1 base removed from V and 1 base from J, the gap between germline ends came to 13 bases. CDR3 length: 16 residues. CDR1 and CDR2 from the germline V gene are SGHNT and YENEEA. Here the CDR3 DNA reads TGTGCCAGCAGCTTAGGCCGGGGACACGCGAACACTGAAGCTTTCTTT. Amino acids: CASSLGRGHANTEAFF.

The J gene is TRBJ2-7, the V gene TRBV27; the D gene is possibly TRBD1 (6 bases). The CDR3 contains 13 residues. The germline gives CDR1 MNHEY, CDR2 SMNVEV (reference sequence). Trimming shortened V by 4 bases and J by 1 base, and 8 bases separated the two germline ends. For the CDR3, the DNA is TGTGCCAGCAGTTGGGGGCTATCCTACGAGCAGTACTTC. This sequence encodes CASSWGLSYEQYF.

This chain links TRBV6-2 or TRBV6-3 with TRBJ1-2; D is undetermined. Germline V lookup: CDR1 MNHEY, CDR2 SVGEGT. The germline V and J ends were trimmed by 5 bases and 7 bases, with 14 bases remaining between them. The CDR3 has 13 amino acids. CDR3 DNA: TGTGCCAGCAGTCCAGATCTCACGGGTGGCTACACCTTC. It yields the protein CASSPDLTGGYTF.

The chain has TRBV6-5 and TRBJ2-3, with D tentatively TRBD2 (5 bases). V dropped 6 bases and J dropped 5 bases, with 15 bases sitting between them. The CDR3 has 14 amino acids. Per the germline V gene, CDR1 is MNHEY and CDR2 is SVGAGI. CDR3 sequence: CASRQRTIVDTQYF. The CDR3 region has the DNA TGTGCCAGCAGGCAGCGGACCATAGTAGATACGCAGTATTTT.

The CDR3 reads CASSEGQHATPLHF. The CDR3 nucleotides are TGTGCCAGCAGTGAAGGGCAGCACGCGACTCCCCTCCACTTT. This chain connects TRBV2 to TRBJ1-6, with D hard to call. CDR1 and CDR2 from the germline V gene are SNHLY and FYNNEI. The CDR3 has 14 amino acids. Trimming took off 1 base at V and 13 bases at J, with 14 bases between the two ends.

The rearrangement uses TRBV2 and TRBJ1-3, with TRBD1 identical over 7 bases. Germline-derived CDR1 and CDR2 are SNHLY and FYNNEI. V was pared by 6 bases and J by 2 bases, with 1 base of the junction left unmatched. The CDR3 is 13 amino acids. CDR3 region: CASSDRAGNTIYF. As DNA, the CDR3 is TGTGCCAGCAGCGACAGGGCTGGAAACACCATATATTTT.

CDR3 residues: CASSLYEGQYF. DNA of the CDR3: TGTGCCAGCAGCTTGTACGAGGGGCAGTATTTT. The chain employs TRBV7-2 and TRBJ2-3; D perhaps matches TRBD2 (5 bases). The length of the CDR3 is 11 residues. Germline V gene lookup returns CDR1 SGHTA and CDR2 FQGNSA. Trimming took off 3 bases at V and 11 bases at J, with 9 bases between the two ends.

This clone was observed a single time. The chain links TRBV19 to TRBJ1-2, with no clear D. Trimming stripped 1 base from V and 1 base from J, with 13 bases between. The CDR3 runs to 16 residues. The germline V gene encodes CDR1 LNHDA and CDR2 SQIVND (reference sequence). The CDR3 DNA reads as TGTGCCAGTAGTATAGTTTACGGTTCTAATAACTATGGCTACACCTTC. Translated: CASSIVYGSNNYGYTF.

The chain couples TRBV5-4 to TRBJ2-1, with D possibly being TRBD2 (5 bases). Germline lookup yields CDR1 SGHNT and CDR2 YYREEE (reference sequence). The CDR3 sequence is 15 residues long. Between the trimmed V and J ends, which lost 0 bases and 9 bases, there was a span of 16 bases. DNA for the CDR3: TGTGCCAGCAGCTTGGTCGGGGTCGGTCGGAGTGAGCAGTTCTTC. It translates to CASSLVGVGRSEQFF.

The genes are TRBV7-9 and TRBJ1-2; D unresolved. V gave up 0 bases and J gave up 6 bases, with 11 bases separating them. This CDR3 comprises 14 residues. From germline, CDR1 is SEHNR and CDR2 FQNEAQ (reference sequence). The CDR3 here is CASSLAPEVDGYTF. Written as DNA, the CDR3 is TGTGCCAGCAGCTTAGCTCCCGAGGTCGATGGCTACACCTTC.

In its sample, this clone was seen a few times. The CDR3 DNA is TGTGCCACCGCCGGGGTAGGTGAGACCCAGTACTTC. It codes for CATAGVGETQYF. This rearrangement joins TRBV24-1 to TRBJ2-5; D may be TRBD2 (5 bases). The CDR3 is 12 amino acids. V gave up 9 bases and J gave up 5 bases, with 12 bases separating them. From germline, CDR1 is KGHDR and CDR2 SFDVKD.

The chain uses TRBV24-1 and TRBJ1-1; D is perhaps TRBD1 (6 bases). This CDR3 has 12 residues. Germline CDR1 is KGHDR and CDR2 is SFDVKD. Trimming removed 0 bases at V and 10 bases at J, with 8 bases between. The DNA of the CDR3 is TGTGCCACCAGTGATTTGGCAGGGGCAGCTTTCTTT. Translation: CATSDLAGAAFF.

The rearrangement joins TRBV7-2 to TRBJ1-1; D gene uncertain. Germline CDR1 SGHTA, CDR2 FQGNSA. V was shortened by 6 bases and J by 7 bases, with 9 bases between the two germline ends. The CDR3 contains 11 residues. CDR3 protein: CASSRTVEAFF. The CDR3 DNA reads TGTGCCAGCAGTCGAACAGTTGAAGCTTTCTTT.

The chain recombines TRBV19 with TRBJ2-5; D not resolved. V was clipped by 1 base and J by 9 bases, with 15 bases between them. The germline V gene encodes CDR1 LNHDA and CDR2 SQIVND (reference sequence). The CDR3 consists of 14 residues. In DNA, the CDR3 is TGTGCCAGTAGTATAGGAGGATCCGTGGCGTCCCAGTACTTC. Encoded protein: CASSIGGSVASQYF.

A single count supports this clone. The chain joins TRBV5-1 to TRBJ1-6; D ambiguous. The ends were cut back, 7 bases at V and 0 bases at J, with 11 bases in the middle. Germline CDR1 is SGHRS and CDR2 is YFSETQ. This CDR3 comprises 15 residues. The DNA for the CDR3 is TGCGCCAGCTCCGAGGGAGGCTCCTATAATTCACCCCTCCACTTT. Amino acids: CASSEGGSYNSPLHF.

J is TRBJ2-5 and V is TRBV30, with D tentatively TRBD2 (5 bases). With 4 bases removed from V and 4 bases from J, the gap between germline ends came to 10 bases. The CDR3 sequence is 12 residues long. Germline-derived CDR1 and CDR2 are GTSNPN and SVGIG (reference sequence). CDR3 DNA: TGTGCCTGGAAAGCGGTTTCAGAGACCCAGTACTTC. Translating gives CAWKAVSETQYF. The variable domain in full, completed from reference TRBV30 and TRBJ2-5, reads SQTIHQWPATLVQPVGSPLSLECTVEGTSNPNLYWYRQAAGRGLQLLFYSVGIGQISSEVPQNLSASRPQDRQFILSSKKLLLSDSGFYLCAWKAVSETQYFGPGTRLLVL.

This chain joins TRBV30 and TRBJ1-4; TRBD1 aligns across 12 bases. V shed 2 bases and J 8 bases; nucleotides not matched to a gene: 9. Germline-derived CDR1 and CDR2 are GTSNPN and SVGIG (reference sequence). The CDR3 totals 16 residues. Here the CDR3 reads CAWSYSGTGGREKLFF. DNA of the CDR3: TGTGCCTGGAGTTACTCCGGGACAGGGGGCCGGGAAAAACTGTTTTTT.

In this sample, this clone turned up once. The chain carries TRBV6-1 and TRBJ2-2, with D perhaps matching TRBD1 (6 bases). Trimming removed 3 bases at V and 0 bases at J, with 8 bases between. Germline V lookup: CDR1 MNHNS, CDR2 SASEGT. The CDR3 has 15 amino acids. The DNA of the CDR3 is TGTGCCAGCAGTGAGGGGACACCGAACACCGGGGAGCTGTTTTTT. Its protein is CASSEGTPNTGELFF.

This sequence joins TRBV7-8 and TRBJ1-5; possibly TRBD1 for D (5 bases). CDR3 length equals 16 residues. Trimming took off 0 bases at V and 4 bases at J, with 13 bases between the two ends. Germline CDR1 reads SGHVS; CDR2 reads FQNEAQ. Here the CDR3 DNA reads TGTGCCAGCAGCTTAGCGGGGGGAGGGAAAAATCAGCCCCAGCATTTT. This gives the protein CASSLAGGGKNQPQHF.

This rearrangement joins TRBV3-1 (or the pseudogene TRBV3-2) to TRBJ2-7, with D possibly matching TRBD1 (8 bases). Germline V gene lookup returns CDR1 LGHDT and CDR2 YNNKEL (reference sequence). This CDR3 has 15 residues. V was trimmed by 7 bases and J by 7 bases, leaving 23 bases between them. CDR3 nucleotide sequence: TGTGCCAGCACCATAGGCGTACAGGGGGGGTCGGAGCAGTACTTC. It translates to CASTIGVQGGSEQYF.

The chain has TRBV2 and TRBJ2-7; D is ambiguous. The length of the CDR3 is 14 residues. Germline values: CDR1 SNHLY, CDR2 FYNNEI. V lost 4 bases and J 0 bases, leaving 10 bases between the germline ends. This CDR3 reads CASSVYQASYEQYF. CDR3 in DNA: TGTGCCAGCAGTGTTTACCAGGCCTCCTACGAGCAGTACTTC.

The sample holds one count of this clone. The chain is built from TRBV6-5 and TRBJ2-4; a weak D match, TRBD2 (5 bases). Deletions cut 6 bases from V and 12 bases from J, with 18 bases between. The CDR3 length is 13 residues. CDR1 and CDR2 (germline): MNHEY, SVGAGI. The CDR3: CASSPLSVGAQYF. CDR3 bases: TGTGCCAGCAGCCCCCTTAGCGTCGGCGCTCAGTACTTC.

CDR3 protein: CATSRDGTGGEEQYF. The CDR3 DNA reads TGTGCCACCAGCAGAGATGGAACAGGGGGCGAAGAGCAGTACTTC. This chain uses TRBV15 with TRBJ2-7; 9 bases agree with TRBD1. CDR3 length equals 15 residues. Germline CDR1 reads LNHNV; CDR2 reads YYDKDF (reference sequence). After removal of 0 bases from V and 7 bases from J, the junction contained 7 bases not matched to a gene.

This clone was counted once. The V gene is TRBV5-1, the J gene TRBJ2-6; D unclear. The CDR3 is 15 amino acids. Germline V lookup: CDR1 SGHRS, CDR2 YFSETQ. Between the trimmed V and J ends, which lost 1 base and 0 bases, there was a span of 5 bases. The CDR3 DNA is TGCGCCAGCAGCTTGATCTCCTCTGGGGCCAACGTCCTGACTTTC. Its protein product is CASSLISSGANVLTF.

CDR3 protein: CASTNFYGYTF. The CDR3 DNA reads TGTGCCAGCACCAATTTCTATGGCTACACCTTC. The chain uses TRBV9 and TRBJ1-2; D ambiguous. V was clipped by 6 bases and J by 4 bases, with 7 bases between them. Germline-derived CDR1 and CDR2 are SGDLS and YYNGEE. This CDR3 spans 11 amino acids.

The V and J genes are TRBV7-8 and TRBJ1-2; D uncertain. This CDR3 is 15 amino acids long. Trimming pared 2 bases from V and 2 bases from J, leaving 12 bases between. CDR1 is SGHVS and CDR2 is FQNEAQ in the germline V gene. The CDR3 DNA sequence: TGTGCCAGCAGCTTACGAGGTCAGCCCAACTATGGCTACACCTTC. Its translation: CASSLRGQPNYGYTF. The entire variable domain, with the rest obtained from reference TRBV7-8 and TRBJ1-2, is as follows: GAGVSQSPRYKVAKRGQDVALRCDPISGHVSLFWYQQALGQGPEFLTYFQNEAQLDKSGLPSDRFFAERPEGSVSTLKIQRTQQEDSAVYLCASSLRGQPNYGYTFGSGTRLTVV.

The V gene is TRBV4-2, the J gene TRBJ2-2; a possible D gene is TRBD2 (6 bases). The CDR3 is 15 amino acids. V gave up 1 base and J gave up 4 bases, with 10 bases separating them. CDR1 LGHNA and CDR2 YNFKEQ come from the germline V gene. CDR3 sequence (DNA): TGTGCCAGCAGCCAAGGAATCGGGGGCACCGGGGAGCTGTTTTTT. This sequence encodes CASSQGIGGTGELFF.

The chain employs TRBV7-2 and TRBJ1-2; maybe TRBD1 (5 bases). Per the germline V gene, CDR1 is SGHTA and CDR2 is FQGNSA. Trimming shortened V by 1 base and J by 6 bases, and 15 bases separated the two germline ends. This CDR3 comprises 15 residues. The CDR3 protein is CASSLVWRGSDGYTF. The DNA of the CDR3 is TGTGCCAGCAGCTTAGTGTGGAGGGGTAGTGATGGCTACACCTTC.

The chain employs TRBV10-3 and TRBJ2-2, with 9 bases lining up with TRBD1. Trimming took 6 bases from V and 5 from J; bases not matched to a gene: 4. This CDR3 region has 14 residues. Germline assignment: CDR1 ENHRY and CDR2 SYGVKD. The CDR3 protein is CAISRGQGTGELFF. CDR3 nucleotide sequence: TGTGCCATCAGCCGCGGACAGGGGACCGGGGAGCTGTTTTTT.

The V gene is TRBV29-1, the J gene TRBJ1-2; TRBD1 aligns across 7 bases. V gave up 3 bases and J gave up 6 bases; unmatched junction bases: 13. The length of the CDR3 is 15 residues. Per the germline V gene, CDR1 is SQVTM and CDR2 is ANQGSEA. The CDR3 reads CSVEGIGGPLDGYTF. Here the CDR3 DNA reads TGCAGCGTTGAGGGGATAGGGGGCCCCCTCGATGGCTACACCTTC.